A selection of T cell receptor beta chains follows, all from one sample in a study of glioma-infiltrating T cells. One entry per CDR3 protein, called by TCRdb with MiXCR from the multiplex PCR reads. The repertoire holds more than 110,000 distinct CDR3 sequences, with approximately 40% as singletons. The sequenced sample was glioma tissue, nonneoplastic brain tissue, or PBMCs (not recorded which). The receptors were sampled from a human donor with low-grade glioma or glioblastoma, undergoing nonglioma brain surgery, or in good health (not recorded which). Each CDR3 is given with its conserved first and last residue. Each record gives: D gene, V gene, J gene, clone size, CDR3 protein, CDR3 DNA. A D gene is named only where the DNA matches it firmly. Clone size appears in some rows only: once, few, many, or a class for an expanded clone.

.	TRBV4-1	TRBJ1-3	.	CASSQVSGLGNTIYF	TGCGCCAGCAGCCAAGTATCAGGGCTTGGAAACACCATATATTTT
TRBD1	TRBV4-1	TRBJ1-5	few	CASSLGTGLQPQHF	TGCGCCAGCAGCCTCGGGACAGGGCTTCAGCCCCAGCATTTT
.	TRBV6-2/TRBV6-3	TRBJ1-1	few	CASILDGGRVTEAFF	TGTGCCAGCATTCTGGATGGGGGAAGGGTGACTGAAGCTTTCTTT
.	TRBV2	TRBJ1-2	.	CASGRVANYGYTF	TGTGCCAGCGGACGCGTTGCTAACTATGGCTACACCTTC
.	TRBV28	TRBJ2-3	few	CAIAPPPTITSTDTQYF	TGTGCCATCGCGCCCCCCCCGACTATTACTAGCACAGATACGCAGTATTTT
.	TRBV5-4	TRBJ2-7	.	CASSLFGLPNEQYF	TGTGCCAGCAGCTTGTTTGGGCTTCCGAACGAGCAGTACTTC
.	TRBV28	TRBJ2-3	few	CASSLEGPDTQYF	TGTGCCAGCAGTTTGGAGGGGCCAGATACGCAGTATTTT
.	TRBV7-3	TRBJ2-3	.	CASSFRVTDTQYF	TGTGCCAGCAGCTTTAGGGTCACAGATACGCAGTATTTT
.	TRBV7-9	TRBJ2-2	few	CASSFVSTGELFF	TGTGCCAGCAGCTTCGTGAGCACCGGGGAGCTGTTTTTT
TRBD1	TRBV11-2	TRBJ1-2	.	CASSSDRGPANYGYTF	TGTGCCAGCAGCTCGGACAGGGGGCCAGCTAACTATGGCTACACCTTC
.	TRBV27	TRBJ1-1	few	CASRRQNMNTEAFF	TGTGCCAGCCGCCGACAAAACATGAACACTGAAGCTTTCTTT
TRBD2	TRBV6-1	TRBJ2-1	once	CASSEAEESGSYNEQFF	TGTGCCAGCAGTGAAGCGGAGGAGAGCGGGAGCTACAATGAGCAGTTCTTC
TRBD1	TRBV6-1	TRBJ1-5	.	CASSGGQGYQPQHF	TGTGCCAGCAGTGGCGGACAGGGCTATCAGCCCCAGCATTTT
.	TRBV20-1	TRBJ1-2	few	CSASSGTYGYTF	TGCAGTGCTAGTTCAGGGACCTATGGCTACACCTTC
.	TRBV5-8	TRBJ1-4	.	CASSLGTVTNEKLFF	TGTGCCAGCAGCTTGGGGACAGTAACTAATGAAAAACTGTTTTTT
.	TRBV6-2/TRBV6-3	TRBJ2-3	.	CASSYPPGPKEDTQYF	TGTGCCAGCAGTTACCCGCCGGGACCAAAGGAAGATACGCAGTATTTT
.	TRBV6-2/TRBV6-3	TRBJ2-7	many	CASSYGAYSYEQYF	TGTGCCAGCAGTTACGGGGCGTACTCCTACGAGCAGTACTTC
.	TRBV6-1	TRBJ2-7	.	CATSDSSDEQYF	TGTGCCACCAGTGATTCCAGCGACGAGCAGTACTTC
.	TRBV4-1	TRBJ2-5	many	CASSQETQYF	TGTGCCAGCAGCCAAGAGACCCAGTACTTC
.	TRBV4-3	TRBJ2-5	.	CASSQEGFQETQYF	TGCGCCAGCAGCCAAGAGGGATTTCAAGAGACCCAGTACTTC
TRBD1	TRBV12-3/TRBV12-4	TRBJ1-5	.	CASSFGQAYQPQHF	TGTGCCAGCAGTTTTGGACAGGCTTATCAGCCCCAGCATTTT
.	TRBV6-6	TRBJ2-3	many	CASSYSGRPDTQYF	TGTGCCAGCAGTTACTCCGGACGCCCAGATACGCAGTATTTT
TRBD1	TRBV15	TRBJ1-4	.	CATSGRTGVEKLFF	TGTGCCACCAGCGGCCGGACAGGGGTTGAAAAACTGTTTTTT
TRBD2	TRBV20-1	TRBJ2-1	.	CSAWILAGGQNEQFF	TGCAGTGCATGGATTCTAGCGGGGGGCCAGAATGAGCAGTTCTTC
.	TRBV15	TRBJ2-1	.	CATMNGGYNEQFF	TGTGCCACCATGAATGGGGGATACAATGAGCAGTTCTTC
.	TRBV20-1	TRBJ2-3	.	CSATTRDLYTDTQYF	TGCAGTGCTACAACCCGGGACTTGTACACAGATACGCAGTATTTT
.	TRBV6-2/TRBV6-3	TRBJ2-1	few	CASSYLTLRNEQFF	TGTGCCAGCAGTTACTTAACTTTAAGGAATGAGCAGTTCTTC
TRBD1	TRBV4-2	TRBJ2-1	.	CASSQTEGASYNEQFF	TGTGCCAGCAGCCAAACCGAGGGGGCCTCCTACAATGAGCAGTTCTTC
.	TRBV20-1	TRBJ2-1	few	CSASRWEPNNEQFF	TGCAGTGCTAGTCGGTGGGAGCCGAACAATGAGCAGTTCTTC
.	TRBV27	TRBJ2-3	.	CASIQDERVTDTQYF	TGTGCCAGCATCCAGGACGAGCGGGTCACAGATACGCAGTATTTT
.	TRBV6-2/TRBV6-3	TRBJ1-5	many	CASSSRPTAGNQPQHF	TGTGCCAGCAGTTCCCGACCGACGGCTGGAAATCAGCCCCAGCATTTT
TRBD2	TRBV6-1	TRBJ2-1	few	CASRPALAGSYNEQFF	TGTGCCAGCAGGCCCGCACTAGCGGGGTCCTACAATGAGCAGTTCTTC
.	TRBV2	TRBJ1-1	.	CAGGRRSTEAFF	TGTGCAGGGGGGCGCAGGTCCACTGAAGCTTTCTTT
.	TRBV20-1	TRBJ1-1	.	CSARQGGGTANAEAFF	TGCAGTGCTAGACAAGGGGGGGGAACGGCTAATGCTGAAGCTTTCTTT
.	TRBV2	TRBJ2-7	once	CASSDSLYEQYF	TGTGCCAGCAGTGACAGCCTCTACGAGCAGTACTTC
.	TRBV29-1	TRBJ2-3	.	CSATGRGSPPDTQYF	TGCAGTGCTACCGGGAGAGGGAGCCCCCCAGATACGCAGTATTTT
.	TRBV28	TRBJ2-7	.	CASSSTSPRLYEQYF	TGTGCCAGCAGTTCAACAAGCCCCCGCCTCTACGAGCAGTACTTC
.	TRBV28	TRBJ1-5	few	CASGIQGYSNQPQHF	TGTGCCAGCGGGATACAAGGGTATAGCAATCAGCCCCAGCATTTT
.	TRBV6-2/TRBV6-3	TRBJ1-5	few	CASRSNDQPQHF	TGTGCCAGCAGATCAAACGATCAGCCCCAGCATTTT
.	TRBV5-1	TRBJ2-3	once	CASSAGSPSTDTQYF	TGCGCCAGCAGCGCGGGTAGCCCGAGCACAGATACGCAGTATTTT
TRBD2	TRBV10-2	TRBJ2-3	.	CASSDSLAGPTDTQYF	TGTGCCAGCAGTGACTCGCTAGCGGGGCCCACAGATACGCAGTATTTT
.	TRBV12-3/TRBV12-4	TRBJ1-1	few	CASSTAQSTEAFF	TGTGCCAGCAGTACGGCACAAAGCACTGAAGCTTTCTTT
.	TRBV27	TRBJ1-6	.	CASSFYQYNSPLHF	TGTGCCAGCAGTTTCTACCAGTATAATTCACCCCTCCACTTT
.	TRBV4-1	TRBJ2-7	.	CASSQDRSYEQYF	TGCGCCAGCAGCCAAGACCGGTCCTACGAGCAGTACTTC
.	TRBV28	TRBJ2-7	.	CASSGDGPYEQYF	TGTGCCAGCTCAGGGGATGGGCCCTACGAGCAGTACTTC
.	TRBV3-1	TRBJ2-7	few	CASSQGGGNEQYF	TGTGCCAGCAGCCAAGGTGGGGGCAACGAGCAGTACTTC
TRBD1	TRBV27	TRBJ1-1	.	CASSWDRSGEAFF	TGTGCCAGCAGTTGGGACAGGTCGGGTGAAGCTTTCTTT
TRBD2	TRBV7-2	TRBJ2-1	.	CASSLDRLAGGYNEQFF	TGTGCCAGCAGCTTAGATCGGCTAGCGGGAGGGTACAATGAGCAGTTCTTC
.	TRBV6-1	TRBJ2-2	.	CAPPRGEKNTGELFF	TGTGCCCCACCAAGGGGGGAGAAGAACACCGGGGAGCTGTTTTTT